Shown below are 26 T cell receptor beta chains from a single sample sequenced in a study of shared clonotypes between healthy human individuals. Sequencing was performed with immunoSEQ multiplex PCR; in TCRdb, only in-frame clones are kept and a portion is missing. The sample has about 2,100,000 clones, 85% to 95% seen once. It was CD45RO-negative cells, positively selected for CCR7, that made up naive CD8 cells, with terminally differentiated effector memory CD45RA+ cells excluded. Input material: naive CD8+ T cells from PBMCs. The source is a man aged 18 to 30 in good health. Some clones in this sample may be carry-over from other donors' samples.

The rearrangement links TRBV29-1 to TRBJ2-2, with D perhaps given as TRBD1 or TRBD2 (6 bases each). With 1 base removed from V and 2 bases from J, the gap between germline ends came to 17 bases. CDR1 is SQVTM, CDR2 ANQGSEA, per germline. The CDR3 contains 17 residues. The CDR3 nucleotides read TGCAGCGTTGAAGGCATTGGGGGGACACCTAACACCGGGGAGCTGTTTTTT. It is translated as CSVEGIGGTPNTGELFF.

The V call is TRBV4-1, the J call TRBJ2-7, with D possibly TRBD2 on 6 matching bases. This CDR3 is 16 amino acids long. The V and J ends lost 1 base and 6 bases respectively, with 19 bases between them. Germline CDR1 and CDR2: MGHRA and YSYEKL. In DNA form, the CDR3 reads TGCGCCAGCAGCCAAGCCCCAGCAGGAGGGATTTTCGAGCAGTACTTC. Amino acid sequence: CASSQAPAGGIFEQYF.

The CDR3 DNA is TGTGCCAGCAGTGAATATGGGGGTGGGAACACTGAAGCTTTCTTT. Protein: CASSEYGGGNTEAFF. The J gene is TRBJ1-1, the V gene TRBV2, with D possibly being TRBD1 (5 bases). This CDR3 is built from 15 residues. Germline CDR1 reads SNHLY; CDR2 reads FYNNEI. V was clipped by 2 bases and J by 1 base, with 11 bases between them.

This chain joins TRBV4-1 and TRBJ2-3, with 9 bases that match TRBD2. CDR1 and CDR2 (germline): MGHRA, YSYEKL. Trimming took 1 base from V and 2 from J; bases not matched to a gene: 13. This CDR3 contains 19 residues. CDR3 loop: CASSQAPPPAGGLTDTQYF. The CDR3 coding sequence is TGCGCCAGCAGCCAAGCTCCCCCCCCAGCGGGAGGCCTCACAGATACGCAGTATTTT.

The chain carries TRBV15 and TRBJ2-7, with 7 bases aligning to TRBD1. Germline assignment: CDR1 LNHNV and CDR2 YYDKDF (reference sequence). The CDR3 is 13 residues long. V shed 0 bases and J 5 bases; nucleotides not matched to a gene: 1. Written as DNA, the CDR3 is TGTGCCACCAGCAGAGAAGACAGGGACGAGCAGTACTTC. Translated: CATSREDRDEQYF. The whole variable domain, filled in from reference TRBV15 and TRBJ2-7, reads DAMVIQNPRYQVTQFGKPVTLSCSQTLNHNVMYWYQQKSSQAPKLLFHYYDKDFNNEADTPDNFQSRRPNTSFCFLDIRSPGLGDTAMYLCATSREDRDEQYFGPGTRLTVT.

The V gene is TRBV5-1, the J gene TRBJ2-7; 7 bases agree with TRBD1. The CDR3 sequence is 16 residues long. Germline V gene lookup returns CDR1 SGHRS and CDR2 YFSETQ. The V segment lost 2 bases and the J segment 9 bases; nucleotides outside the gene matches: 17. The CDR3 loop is CASSFRGQAEVGRQYF. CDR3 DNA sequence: TGCGCCAGCAGCTTCCGAGGACAGGCAGAAGTAGGAAGGCAGTACTTC. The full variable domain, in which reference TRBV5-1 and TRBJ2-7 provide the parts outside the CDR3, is KAGVTQTPRYLIKTRGQQVTLSCSPISGHRSVSWYQQTPGQGLQFLFEYFSETQRNKGNFPGRFSGRQFSNSRSEMNVSTLELGDSALYLCASSFRGQAEVGRQYFGPGTRLTVT.

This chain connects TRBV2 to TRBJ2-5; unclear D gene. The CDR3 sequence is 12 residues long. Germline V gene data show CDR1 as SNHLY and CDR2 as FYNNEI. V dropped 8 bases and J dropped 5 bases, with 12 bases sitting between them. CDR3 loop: CASVGLRETQYF. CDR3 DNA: TGTGCCAGCGTCGGCCTTAGGGAGACCCAGTACTTC.

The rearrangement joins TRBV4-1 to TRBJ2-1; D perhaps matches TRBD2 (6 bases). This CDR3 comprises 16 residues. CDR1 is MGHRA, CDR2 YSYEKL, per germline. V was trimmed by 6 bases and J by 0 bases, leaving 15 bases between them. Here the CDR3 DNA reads TGCGCCAGCAGTCATAATGGCGGGGCCTCCTACAATGAGCAGTTCTTC. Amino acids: CASSHNGGASYNEQFF.

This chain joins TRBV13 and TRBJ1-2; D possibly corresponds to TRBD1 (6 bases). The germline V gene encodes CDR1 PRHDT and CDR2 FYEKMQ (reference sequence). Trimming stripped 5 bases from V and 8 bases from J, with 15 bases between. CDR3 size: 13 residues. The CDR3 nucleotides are TGTGCCAGCAGCCAAACAGGGAAAAGCGGCTACACCTTC. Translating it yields CASSQTGKSGYTF.

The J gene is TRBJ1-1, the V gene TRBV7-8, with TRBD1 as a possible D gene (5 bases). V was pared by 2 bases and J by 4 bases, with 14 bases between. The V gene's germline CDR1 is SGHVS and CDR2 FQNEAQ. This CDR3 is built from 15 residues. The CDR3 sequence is CASSLIDGAPTEAFF. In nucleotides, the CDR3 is TGTGCCAGCAGCTTAATCGACGGGGCCCCCACTGAAGCTTTCTTT.

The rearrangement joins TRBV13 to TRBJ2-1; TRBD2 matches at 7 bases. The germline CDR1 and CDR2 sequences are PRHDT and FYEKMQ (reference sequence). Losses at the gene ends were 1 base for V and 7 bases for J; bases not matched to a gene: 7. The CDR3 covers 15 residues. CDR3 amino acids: CASSLDPAGMNEQFF. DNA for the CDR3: TGTGCCAGCAGCTTAGATCCAGCGGGAATGAATGAGCAGTTCTTC.

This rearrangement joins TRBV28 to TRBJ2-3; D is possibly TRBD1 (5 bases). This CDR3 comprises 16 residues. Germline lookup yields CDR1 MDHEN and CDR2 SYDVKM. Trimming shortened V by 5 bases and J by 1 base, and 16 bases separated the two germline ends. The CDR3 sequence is CASSASDQGGTDTQYF. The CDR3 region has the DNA TGTGCCAGCAGTGCGTCGGATCAGGGCGGCACAGATACGCAGTATTTT.

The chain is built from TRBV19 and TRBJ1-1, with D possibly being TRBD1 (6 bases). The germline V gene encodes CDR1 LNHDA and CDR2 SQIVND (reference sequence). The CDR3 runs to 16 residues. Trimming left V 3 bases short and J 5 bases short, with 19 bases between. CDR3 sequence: CASSMDRGRGYTEAFF. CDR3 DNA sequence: TGTGCCAGTAGTATGGACCGGGGCAGGGGATATACTGAAGCTTTCTTT.

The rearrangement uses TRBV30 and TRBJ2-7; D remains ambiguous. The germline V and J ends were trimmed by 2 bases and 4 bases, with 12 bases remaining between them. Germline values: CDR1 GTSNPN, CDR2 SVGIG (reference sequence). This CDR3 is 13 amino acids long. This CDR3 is CAWSQPSGYEQYF. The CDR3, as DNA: TGTGCCTGGAGTCAGCCCTCTGGATACGAGCAGTACTTC.

CDR3 sequence (DNA): TGTGCCAGCAGCCGCGGACTAGCAGGCTACGAGCAGTACTTC. Amino acids: CASSRGLAGYEQYF. This sequence joins TRBV9 and TRBJ2-7, with 8 nucleotides matching TRBD2. With 4 bases clipped from V and 3 bases from J, the junction kept 6 bases outside the gene matches. Germline V lookup: CDR1 SGDLS, CDR2 YYNGEE. The CDR3 sequence is 14 residues long. Using reference TRBV9 and TRBJ2-7 for the parts outside the CDR3, the full variable domain is DSGVTQTPKHLITATGQRVTLRCSPRSGDLSVYWYQQSLDQGLQFLIQYYNGEERAKGNILERFSAQQFPDLHSELNLSSLELGDSALYFCASSRGLAGYEQYFGPGTRLTVT.

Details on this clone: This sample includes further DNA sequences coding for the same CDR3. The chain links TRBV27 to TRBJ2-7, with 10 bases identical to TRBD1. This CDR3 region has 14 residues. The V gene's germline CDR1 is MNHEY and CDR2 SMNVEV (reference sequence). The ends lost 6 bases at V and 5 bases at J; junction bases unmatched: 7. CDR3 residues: CASSWTGGSNEQYF. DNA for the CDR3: TGTGCCAGCAGCTGGACAGGGGGAAGCAACGAGCAGTACTTC.

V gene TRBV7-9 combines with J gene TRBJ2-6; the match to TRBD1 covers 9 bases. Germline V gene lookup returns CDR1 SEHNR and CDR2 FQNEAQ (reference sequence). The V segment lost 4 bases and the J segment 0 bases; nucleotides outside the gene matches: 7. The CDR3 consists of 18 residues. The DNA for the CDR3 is TGTGCCAGCAGCTGTTCCGGGACAGGGTGCTCTGGGGCCAACGTCCTGACTTTC. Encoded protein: CASSCSGTGCSGANVLTF. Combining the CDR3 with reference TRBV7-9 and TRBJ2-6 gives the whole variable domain DTGVSQNPRHKITKRGQNVTFRCDPISEHNRLYWYRQTLGQGPEFLTYFQNEAQLEKSRLLSDRFSAERPKGSFSTLEIQRTEQGDSAMYLCASSCSGTGCSGANVLTFGAGSRLTVL.

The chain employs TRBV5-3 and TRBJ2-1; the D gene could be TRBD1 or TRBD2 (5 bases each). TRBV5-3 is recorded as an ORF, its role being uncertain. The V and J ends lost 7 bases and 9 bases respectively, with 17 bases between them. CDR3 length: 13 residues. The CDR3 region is CARGTLFGVEQFF. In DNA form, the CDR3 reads TGTGCCAGAGGGACCCTGTTCGGGGTTGAGCAGTTCTTC.

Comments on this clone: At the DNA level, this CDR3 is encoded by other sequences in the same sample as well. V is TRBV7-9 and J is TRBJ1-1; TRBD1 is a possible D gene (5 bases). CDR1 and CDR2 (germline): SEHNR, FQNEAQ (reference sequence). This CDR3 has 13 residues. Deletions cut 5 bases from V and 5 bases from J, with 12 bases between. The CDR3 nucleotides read TGTGCCAGCAGCCCCCCGGGGGGTACTGAAGCTTTCTTT. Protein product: CASSPPGGTEAFF. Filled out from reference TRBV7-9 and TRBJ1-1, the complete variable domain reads DTGVSQNPRHKITKRGQNVTFRCDPISEHNRLYWYRQTLGQGPEFLTYFQNEAQLEKSRLLSDRFSAERPKGSFSTLEIQRTEQGDSAMYLCASSPPGGTEAFFGQGTRLTVV.

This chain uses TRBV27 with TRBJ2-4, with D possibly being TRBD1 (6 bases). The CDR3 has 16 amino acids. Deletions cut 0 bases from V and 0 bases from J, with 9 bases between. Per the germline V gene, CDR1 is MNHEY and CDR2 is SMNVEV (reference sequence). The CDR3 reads CASSLSWGLAKNIQYF. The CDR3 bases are TGTGCCAGCAGTTTATCGTGGGGGCTAGCCAAAAACATTCAGTACTTC.

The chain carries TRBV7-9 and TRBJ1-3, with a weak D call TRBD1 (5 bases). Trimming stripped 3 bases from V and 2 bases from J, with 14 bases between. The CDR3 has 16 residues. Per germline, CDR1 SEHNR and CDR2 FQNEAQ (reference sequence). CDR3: CASSFAGIRTGNTIYF. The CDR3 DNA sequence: TGTGCCAGCAGCTTCGCAGGGATTAGGACTGGAAACACCATATATTTT.

In DNA form, the CDR3 reads TGTGCCAGCAGCGGGGGGTTGAGCACAGATACGCAGTATTTT. This codes for CASSGGLSTDTQYF. The chain recombines TRBV6-1 with TRBJ2-3; TRBD2 agrees at 7 bases. Per the germline V gene, CDR1 is MNHNS and CDR2 is SASEGT. This CDR3 is built from 14 residues. Trimming removed 6 bases from V and 0 bases from J; junction bases left unmatched: 3.

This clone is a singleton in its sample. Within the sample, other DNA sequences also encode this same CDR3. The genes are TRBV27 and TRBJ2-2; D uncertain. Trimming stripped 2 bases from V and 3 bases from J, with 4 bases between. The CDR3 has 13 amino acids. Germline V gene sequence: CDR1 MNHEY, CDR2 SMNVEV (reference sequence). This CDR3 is CASSLLYTGELFF. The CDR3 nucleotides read TGTGCCAGCAGTTTACTTTACACCGGGGAGCTGTTTTTT.

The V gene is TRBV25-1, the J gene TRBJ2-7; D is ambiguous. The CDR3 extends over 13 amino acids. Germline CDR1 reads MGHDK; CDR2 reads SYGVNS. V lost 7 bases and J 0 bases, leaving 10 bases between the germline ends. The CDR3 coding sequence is TGTGCCAGCACTCACGGTAGCTCCTACGAGCAGTACTTC. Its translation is CASTHGSSYEQYF.

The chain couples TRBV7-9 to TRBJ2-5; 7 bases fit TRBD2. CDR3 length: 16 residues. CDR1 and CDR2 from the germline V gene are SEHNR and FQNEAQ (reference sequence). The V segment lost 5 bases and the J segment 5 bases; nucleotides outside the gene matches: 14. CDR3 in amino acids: CASSARASGPGETQYF. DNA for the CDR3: TGTGCCAGCAGCGCCCGGGCTAGCGGCCCTGGGGAGACCCAGTACTTC.

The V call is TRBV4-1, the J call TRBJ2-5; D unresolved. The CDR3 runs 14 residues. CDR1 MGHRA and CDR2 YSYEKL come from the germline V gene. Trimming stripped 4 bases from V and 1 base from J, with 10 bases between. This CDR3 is CASSPGPTQETQYF. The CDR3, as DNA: TGCGCCAGCAGCCCCGGGCCGACCCAAGAGACCCAGTACTTC.